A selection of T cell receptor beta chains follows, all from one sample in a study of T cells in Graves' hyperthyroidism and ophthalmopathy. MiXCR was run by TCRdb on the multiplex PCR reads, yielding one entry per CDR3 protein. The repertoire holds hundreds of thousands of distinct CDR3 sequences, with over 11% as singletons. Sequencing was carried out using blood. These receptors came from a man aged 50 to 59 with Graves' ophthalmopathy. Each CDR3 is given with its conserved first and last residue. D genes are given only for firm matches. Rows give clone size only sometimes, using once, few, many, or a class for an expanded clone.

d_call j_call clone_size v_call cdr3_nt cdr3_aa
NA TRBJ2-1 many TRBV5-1 TGCGCCAGCAGCTCAATACTGGGAGCCCGTGAGCAGTTCTTC CASSSILGAREQFF
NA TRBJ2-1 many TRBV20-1 TGCAGTGCTAGAGTCGGAGCGATCGATGAGCAGTTCTTC CSARVGAIDEQFF
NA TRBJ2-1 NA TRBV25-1 TGTGCCGGCAGTGAACCGCGGAGCCGCTCCTACAATGAGCAGTTCTTC CAGSEPRSRSYNEQFF
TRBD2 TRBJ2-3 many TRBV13 TGTGCCAGCAGACTAGCGGGAGGTAGCACAGATACGCAGTATTTT CASRLAGGSTDTQYF
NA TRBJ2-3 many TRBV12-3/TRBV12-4 TGTGCCAGCAGTTTGGAGCTACAGAGCACAGATACGCAGTATTTT CASSLELQSTDTQYF
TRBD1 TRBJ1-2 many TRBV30 TGTGCCTGGGTAGGACAGGATAACTATGGCTACACCTTC CAWVGQDNYGYTF
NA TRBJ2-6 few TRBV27 TGTGCCAGCAGTTTAGGCCCCCTGAGCTCTGGGGCCAACGTCCTGACTTTC CASSLGPLSSGANVLTF
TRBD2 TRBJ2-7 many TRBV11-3 TGTGCCAGCAGCTTAGGACTAGCGGGAGTCTCCTACGAGCAGTACTTC CASSLGLAGVSYEQYF
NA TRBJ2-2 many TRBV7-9 TGTGCCAGCAGCTTAATCTCCAGGGCAGGACACACCGGGGAGCTGTTTTTT CASSLISRAGHTGELFF
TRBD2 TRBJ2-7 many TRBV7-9 TGTGCCAGCAGCTTAGCTAGCGGGAGTTTCTACGAGCAGTACTTC CASSLASGSFYEQYF
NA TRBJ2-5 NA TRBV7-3 TGTGCCAGCAGCTTAGGGATCCTTTTAGCAAGCGGCTCGCAAGAGACCCAGTACTTC CASSLGILLASGSQETQYF
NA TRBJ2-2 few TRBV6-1 TGTGCCAGCAGCGGGACACATAACACCGGGGAGCTGTTTTTT CASSGTHNTGELFF
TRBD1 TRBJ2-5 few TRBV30 TGTGCCTGGAGTGTACCGTCAGGGGGCTTGGCGGAGACCCAGTACTTC CAWSVPSGGLAETQYF
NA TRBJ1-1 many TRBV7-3 TGTGCCAGCAGCTCCAAAATGAACACTGAAGCTTTCTTT CASSSKMNTEAFF
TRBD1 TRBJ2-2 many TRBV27 TGTGCCAGCAGCAGCAGGGGGACCGGGGAGCTGTTTTTT CASSSRGTGELFF
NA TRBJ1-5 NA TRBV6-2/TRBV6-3 TGTGCCAGCAGTTTCTTACTTCGGGACCCCAATCAGCCCCAGCATTTT CASSFLLRDPNQPQHF
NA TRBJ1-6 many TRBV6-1 TGTGCCAGCAGGCCGGTGGGGGCAGCACTATCACCCCTCCACTTT CASRPVGAALSPLHF
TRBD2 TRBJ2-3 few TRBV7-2 TGTGCCAGCAGCCTGCCGACTAGCGGGAGGTTTGGGGGCACAGATACGCAGTATTTT CASSLPTSGRFGGTDTQYF
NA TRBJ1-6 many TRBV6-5 TGTGCCAGCAGTTACTCCCTGAGGAAGGATTCACCCCTCCACTTT CASSYSLRKDSPLHF
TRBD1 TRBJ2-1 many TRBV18 TGTGCCAGCTCACACCCGGGACAGGGAATCCATGAGCAGTTCTTC CASSHPGQGIHEQFF
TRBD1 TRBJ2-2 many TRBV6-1 TGTGCCAGCAGCGCAGGGGGCGCACACACCGGGGAGCTGTTTTTT CASSAGGAHTGELFF
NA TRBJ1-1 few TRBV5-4 TGTGCCAGCAGCATCGAGCAGAACACTGAAGCTTTCTTT CASSIEQNTEAFF
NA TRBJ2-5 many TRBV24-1 TGTGCCACCAGTGATGCTGGCAGCCAAAAAGGAGAGACCCAGTACTTC CATSDAGSQKGETQYF
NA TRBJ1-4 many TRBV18 TGTGCCAGCTCACAGGGGGTGGAGGAAAAACTGTTTTTT CASSQGVEEKLFF
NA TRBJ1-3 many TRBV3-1 TGTGCCAGCAGCCAAGATCCCACCATATATTTT CASSQDPTIYF
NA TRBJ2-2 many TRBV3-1 TGTGCCAGCAGCCAGGGGCGGATCGGGGAGCTGTTTTTT CASSQGRIGELFF
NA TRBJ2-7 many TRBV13 TGTGCCAGCAGCTTGACAGATCGCTCCTACGAGCAGTACTTC CASSLTDRSYEQYF